Below are 27 T cell receptor beta chains sequenced from a single sample in a study of blood T cell repertoires in COVID-19. The repertoire was sequenced with immunoSEQ multiplex PCR; TCRdb's copy has only in-frame clones and lacks some. The sample comprises roughly 500,000 clones, about 91% of which are singletons, and approximately 0.9% rests with the top ten. The sample comprised peripheral blood. The receptors here all came from a young man with COVID-19, enrolled during active disease.

The V call is TRBV2, the J call TRBJ1-5, with 9 bases aligning to TRBD1. Germline-derived CDR1 and CDR2 are SNHLY and FYNNEI. CDR3 length: 15 amino acids. The V gene end was trimmed by 6 bases and the J gene end by 4 bases; junction bases not matched to a gene: 7. The CDR3 region is CASRDRGFGNQPQHF. CDR3 sequence (DNA): TGTGCCAGCAGGGACAGGGGATTTGGGAATCAGCCCCAGCATTTT. Based on the CDR3 plus reference TRBV2 and TRBJ1-5, the full variable domain is EPEVTQTPSHQVTQMGQEVILRCVPISNHLYFYWYRQILGQKVEFLVSFYNNEISEKSEIFDDQFSVERPDGSNFTLKIRSTKLEDSAMYFCASRDRGFGNQPQHFGDGTRLSIL.

V gene TRBV2 combines with J gene TRBJ1-4; TRBD1 aligns across 7 bases. In germline, CDR1 is SNHLY, CDR2 FYNNEI. The ends lost 2 bases at V and 6 bases at J; junction bases unmatched: 12. The CDR3 sequence is 17 residues long. The CDR3 coding sequence is TGTGCCAGCAGTGAAACTCTTCGACAGGGAAAGGATGAAAAACTGTTTTTT. This sequence encodes CASSETLRQGKDEKLFF.

The chain recombines TRBV5-6 with TRBJ2-5; 9 nucleotides agree with TRBD2. There are 18 residues in the CDR3. Germline V gene data show CDR1 as SGHDT and CDR2 as YYEEEE. V trimming: 2 bases; J trimming: 2 bases; junction bases outside the gene matches: 13. CDR3 residues: CASSFFRGGGGGQETQYF. The CDR3 region has the DNA TGTGCCAGCAGCTTTTTTCGTGGCGGCGGGGGGGGACAAGAGACCCAGTACTTC. Filled out from reference TRBV5-6 and TRBJ2-5, the complete variable domain reads DAGVTQSPTHLIKTRGQQVTLRCSPKSGHDTVSWYQQALGQGPQFIFQYYEEEERQRGNFPDRFSGHQFPNYSSELNVNALLLGDSALYLCASSFFRGGGGGQETQYFGPGTRLLVL.

J is TRBJ1-2 and V is TRBV7-2, with D possibly matching TRBD1 (6 bases). In germline, CDR1 is SGHTA, CDR2 FQGNSA. The CDR3 spans 19 residues. V was clipped by 3 bases and J by 0 bases, with 23 bases between them. CDR3: CASSLTVEGVVSANYGYTF. The DNA for the CDR3 is TGTGCCAGCAGCTTGACAGTCGAGGGGGTAGTTTCAGCTAACTATGGCTACACCTTC.

The chain has TRBV19 and TRBJ2-7; 9 nucleotides match TRBD1. Trimming cost V 4 bases and J 3 bases; bases outside gene matches: 7. Germline CDR1 LNHDA, CDR2 SQIVND (reference sequence). The CDR3 sequence is 15 residues long. DNA for the CDR3: TGTGCCAGTAGTAGCTTGGGACAGGGCGGCTACGAGCAGTACTTC. This translates into CASSSLGQGGYEQYF.

This clone was picked up a small number of times. The chain links TRBV7-8 to TRBJ2-5; D is ambiguous. CDR1 SGHVS and CDR2 FQNEAQ come from the germline V gene. Trimming took off 3 bases at V and 5 bases at J, with 4 bases between the two ends. The CDR3 is made up of 11 amino acids. CDR3 sequence reads: CASSFYETQYF. Written as DNA, the CDR3 is TGTGCCAGCAGCTTTTATGAGACCCAGTACTTC. The complete variable domain, with remaining parts taken from reference TRBV7-8 and TRBJ2-5, reads GAGVSQSPRYKVAKRGQDVALRCDPISGHVSLFWYQQALGQGPEFLTYFQNEAQLDKSGLPSDRFFAERPEGSVSTLKIQRTQQEDSAVYLCASSFYETQYFGPGTRLLVL.

This clone occurred a few times. The chain couples TRBV7-9 to TRBJ2-3, with TRBD2 matching 8 bases. Germline-derived CDR1 and CDR2 are SEHNR and FQNEAQ (reference sequence). Trimming took 3 bases from V and 6 from J; bases not matched to a gene: 5. This CDR3 comprises 14 residues. The CDR3 spells CASSLAGGGDTQYF. CDR3 nucleotide sequence: TGTGCCAGCAGCTTGGCGGGAGGTGGGGATACGCAGTATTTT.

The V gene is TRBV2, the J gene TRBJ2-3, with D possibly matching TRBD2 (6 bases). In germline, CDR1 is SNHLY, CDR2 FYNNEI. This CDR3 has 17 amino acids. Trimming took off 5 bases at V and 2 bases at J, with 20 bases between the two ends. In DNA form, the CDR3 reads TGTGCCAGCAGTTCTAACCTGAAAGGACTAATCACAGATACGCAGTATTTT. Translated: CASSSNLKGLITDTQYF. Drawing the rest from reference TRBV2 and TRBJ2-3, the complete variable domain is EPEVTQTPSHQVTQMGQEVILRCVPISNHLYFYWYRQILGQKVEFLVSFYNNEISEKSEIFDDQFSVERPDGSNFTLKIRSTKLEDSAMYFCASSSNLKGLITDTQYFGPGTRLTVL.

The chain combines TRBV19 with TRBJ2-5; weak D call: TRBD1 (6 bases). Per the germline V gene, CDR1 is LNHDA and CDR2 is SQIVND (reference sequence). V lost 3 bases and J 0 bases, leaving 14 bases between the germline ends. There are 16 residues in the CDR3. The CDR3 protein is CASSIPSGHNQETQYF. The CDR3 nucleotides read TGTGCCAGTAGTATCCCTTCGGGACACAACCAAGAGACCCAGTACTTC. The full variable domain, with the rest looked up from reference TRBV19 and TRBJ2-5, is DGGITQSPKYLFRKEGQNVTLSCEQNLNHDAMYWYRQDPGQGLRLIYYSQIVNDFQKGDIAEGYSVSREKKESFPLTVTSAQKNPTAFYLCASSIPSGHNQETQYFGPGTRLLVL.

V and J are TRBV6-2 or TRBV6-3 and TRBJ2-2; 7 positions agree with TRBD2. Germline trimming cut 1 base from V and 0 bases from J; bases unmatched to any gene: 8. CDR3 length: 18 residues. Per the germline V gene, CDR1 is MNHEY and CDR2 is SVGEGT. CDR3 residues: CASSYLHRGETNTGELFF. The DNA for the CDR3 is TGTGCCAGCAGTTACTTACACCGGGGGGAAACGAACACCGGGGAGCTGTTTTTT.

This sequence joins TRBV6-5 and TRBJ1-1, with a possible D match to TRBD1 (6 bases). Germline V gives CDR1 MNHEY, CDR2 SVGAGI. The V and J ends lost 2 bases and 8 bases respectively, with 12 bases between them. The CDR3 extends over 13 amino acids. The CDR3 loop is CASSYPGQFEAFF. The DNA for the CDR3 is TGTGCCAGCAGTTACCCAGGACAGTTCGAAGCTTTCTTT.

The chain joins TRBV18 to TRBJ2-7, with D tentatively TRBD2 (7 bases). CDR3 length: 15 residues. Trimming left V 3 bases short and J 9 bases short, with 21 bases between. Germline lookup yields CDR1 KGHSH and CDR2 LQKENI. The CDR3 region is CASSPGGAARGSQYF. The CDR3 DNA follows: TGTGCCAGCTCACCGGGGGGGGCGGCCCGGGGTTCGCAGTACTTC.

The chain couples TRBV12-5 to TRBJ1-1; D gene ambiguous. V shed 6 bases and J shed 6 bases, with 17 bases lying between them. The CDR3 is 14 residues long. Germline V lookup: CDR1 LGHNT, CDR2 FRNRAP. Written as DNA, the CDR3 is TGTGCTAGTGGGATAGGTAGGATGGCGGCTGAAGCTTTCTTT. Protein product: CASGIGRMAAEAFF. Filled out from reference TRBV12-5 and TRBJ1-1, the complete variable domain reads DARVTQTPRHKVTEMGQEVTMRCQPILGHNTVFWYRQTMMQGLELLAYFRNRAPLDDSGMPKDRFSAEMPDATLATLKIQPSEPRDSAVYFCASGIGRMAAEAFFGQGTRLTVV.

The CDR3 DNA sequence: TGTGCCAGCAGCTTCGATGGGCACTTAGACACCGGGGAGCTGTTTTTT. This gives the protein CASSFDGHLDTGELFF. The chain recombines TRBV11-3 with TRBJ2-2, with D unresolved. V lost 3 bases and J 3 bases, leaving 14 bases between the germline ends. The CDR3 has 16 residues. Per the germline V gene, CDR1 is SGHNT and CDR2 is YENEEA.

V gene TRBV9 combines with J gene TRBJ1-3; D not resolved. This CDR3 has 15 amino acids. V lost 0 bases and J 2 bases, leaving 9 bases between the germline ends. Germline CDR1 SGDLS, CDR2 YYNGEE. DNA for the CDR3: TGTGCCAGCAGCGTAGGTGGAGGGACTGGAAACACCATATATTTT. Translated: CASSVGGGTGNTIYF. The full variable domain, in which reference TRBV9 and TRBJ1-3 provide the parts outside the CDR3, is DSGVTQTPKHLITATGQRVTLRCSPRSGDLSVYWYQQSLDQGLQFLIQYYNGEERAKGNILERFSAQQFPDLHSELNLSSLELGDSALYFCASSVGGGTGNTIYFGEGSWLTVV.

The chain joins TRBV7-7 to TRBJ2-5, with 11 bases identical to TRBD2. Germline V lookup: CDR1 SSHAT, CDR2 FNYEAQ (reference sequence). The CDR3 is 16 residues long. Unmatched junction bases numbered 2, after V lost 1 base and J lost 1 base. Here the CDR3 reads CASSLELAGGQETQYF. In nucleotides, the CDR3 is TGTGCCAGCAGCTTAGAGCTAGCGGGGGGCCAAGAGACCCAGTACTTC.

V and J are TRBV5-1 and TRBJ2-1, with 8 bases aligning to TRBD1. Trimming at V came to 4 bases and at J to 4 bases, leaving 7 bases not matched to a gene. Germline V gene data show CDR1 as SGHRS and CDR2 as YFSETQ. There are 15 residues in the CDR3. The CDR3 region has the DNA TGCGCCAGCAGCCTGACAAGGACAGGGTACAATGAGCAGTTCTTC. Its translation: CASSLTRTGYNEQFF. Full variable domain (rest looked up from reference TRBV5-1 and TRBJ2-1): KAGVTQTPRYLIKTRGQQVTLSCSPISGHRSVSWYQQTPGQGLQFLFEYFSETQRNKGNFPGRFSGRQFSNSRSEMNVSTLELGDSALYLCASSLTRTGYNEQFFGPGTRLTVL.

The chain links TRBV7-8 to TRBJ2-1; 14 nucleotides match TRBD2. The germline CDR1 and CDR2 sequences are SGHVS and FQNEAQ. This CDR3 region has 16 residues. With V trimmed by 3 bases and J by 7 bases, 5 bases remained unmatched. CDR3 nucleotides: TGTGCCAGCAGCTTGGGGACTAGCGGGAGAGTGAATGAGCAGTTCTTC. Translation gives CASSLGTSGRVNEQFF.

This chain connects TRBV5-1 to TRBJ1-1; 8 nucleotides align to TRBD1. Germline V gene data show CDR1 as SGHRS and CDR2 as YFSETQ. Trimming at V came to 4 bases and at J to 6 bases, leaving 8 bases not matched to a gene. This CDR3 comprises 14 residues. The CDR3 DNA follows: TGCGCCAGCAGCACGGACAGGGCGGGCGCTGAAGCTTTCTTT. This translates into CASSTDRAGAEAFF.

The chain recombines TRBV5-5 with TRBJ2-5; 9 bases fit TRBD2. The CDR3 runs to 14 residues. The germline CDR1 and CDR2 sequences are SGHKS and YYEKEE (reference sequence). With 5 bases clipped from V and 5 bases from J, the junction kept 7 bases outside the gene matches. The CDR3 reads CASSNRGLAETQYF. The CDR3, as DNA: TGTGCCAGCAGTAACCGGGGACTAGCCGAGACCCAGTACTTC.

This chain uses TRBV7-9 with TRBJ1-1; the D gene is possibly TRBD1 (5 bases). Trimming shortened V by 3 bases and J by 3 bases, and 14 bases separated the two germline ends. The germline V gene has CDR1 SEHNR and CDR2 FQNEAQ (reference sequence). The CDR3 spans 15 residues. The CDR3 DNA follows: TGTGCCAGCAGCTTGGATTTGGGGCCCTACACTGAAGCTTTCTTT. It yields the protein CASSLDLGPYTEAFF.

This chain connects TRBV4-1 to TRBJ2-2; TRBD1 agrees at 7 bases. Germline-derived CDR1 and CDR2 are MGHRA and YSYEKL. V was pared by 4 bases and J by 0 bases, with 14 bases of the junction left unmatched. The CDR3 sequence is 19 residues long. CDR3 DNA sequence: TGCGCCAGCAGCCGCCCCGTCGACCGGGACAGCGCGAACACCGGGGAGCTGTTTTTT. Its protein is CASSRPVDRDSANTGELFF.

The chain uses TRBV18 and TRBJ2-5; D gene ambiguous. Per germline, CDR1 KGHSH and CDR2 LQKENI. The germline V and J ends were trimmed by 6 bases and 1 base, with 9 bases remaining between them. The CDR3 spans 13 residues. This CDR3 reads CASSPASQETQYF. The CDR3 DNA follows: TGTGCCAGCTCCCCCGCTAGCCAAGAGACCCAGTACTTC.

The V call is TRBV7-9, the J call TRBJ2-5; no clear D. Between the trimmed V and J ends, which lost 5 bases and 4 bases, there was a span of 14 bases. CDR3 length: 14 amino acids. Germline assignment: CDR1 SEHNR and CDR2 FQNEAQ (reference sequence). CDR3 loop: CASSPHRGRETQYF. CDR3 in DNA: TGTGCCAGCAGCCCCCATAGAGGCAGAGAGACCCAGTACTTC.

The chain is built from TRBV24-1 and TRBJ1-2; no firm D call. Germline assignment: CDR1 KGHDR and CDR2 SFDVKD. Trimming stripped 5 bases from V and 5 bases from J, with 11 bases between. This CDR3 has 13 amino acids. CDR3 nucleotide sequence: TGTGCCACCAGTGTCAACGGAGCGTATGGCTACACCTTC. Protein: CATSVNGAYGYTF.

The chain uses TRBV5-1 and TRBJ2-7, with D possibly matching TRBD2 (6 bases). Trimming took 3 bases from V and 2 from J, leaving 9 bases between them. Germline-derived CDR1 and CDR2 are SGHRS and YFSETQ. This CDR3 has 13 amino acids. This CDR3 is CASSWGLTYEQYF. CDR3 DNA: TGCGCCAGCAGCTGGGGACTTACCTACGAGCAGTACTTC.

The chain recombines TRBV21-1 with TRBJ2-5; TRBD2, the table's D call, was not compared with the DNA. TRBV21-1 is classified as a pseudogene. The CDR3 loop spans 14 amino acids. CDR3 sequence reads: CASSSTAVQETQYF. In nucleotides, the CDR3 is TGTGCCAGCAGCAGCACAGCGGTCCAAGAGACCCAGTACTTC.